This T cell receptor (beta chain) comes out of a study of shared clonotypes between healthy human individuals. For the study at large: CD8 memory received one plate per donor, CD8 naive two, CD4 memory three and CD4 naive three. General study findings and limits: Generation probabilities were higher for clonotypes shared across all four sorted-subset donors than for unshared ones.

In this sample, this clone turned up once. Its antigen is not known. With 4 bases clipped from V and 9 bases from J, the junction kept 14 bases outside the gene matches. Germline-derived CDR1 and CDR2 are SGHTA and FQGNSA. CDR3 size: 16 residues. Around 30,000 T cell genomes (roughly 220 ng DNA) went into each sorted-subset replicate. Generated by immunoSEQ multiplex PCR, the TCRdb table keeps only in-frame clones and is missing some. The sample lists roughly 500,000 clones; about 96% were seen once. V usage is TRBV7-2 and J usage is TRBJ2-1; 8 positions agree with TRBD1. Sequenced material: naive CD4+ T cells sorted from blood. The subset here: CD45RA+ positively selected. The sequence derives from a woman in her 30s in good health. In DNA form, the CDR3 reads TGTGCCAGCAGCTCAAGGGGGGAACAGGGGGTAGGTGAGCAGTTCTTC. It specifies CASSSRGEQGVGEQFF.